This TCR beta chain was documented in a study of T cell responses to AZD1222 COVID-19 vaccine. Profiling relied on immunoSEQ multiplex PCR, and the TCRdb table lists in-frame clones only, not all of them. The table shows about 150,000 clones, with 92% occurring only once. Per germline, CDR1 SGHTA and CDR2 FQGNSA. The CDR3 has 14 amino acids. V lost 2 bases and J 2 bases, leaving 9 bases between the germline ends. Points on this clone: Its antigen is as yet unknown.

Overall study results and limits: The CD4 TCRs associated with vaccination extended across spike and predominated at 160-218 and 743-854. All repertoire sampling was performed exclusively after the peak T cell response.

The TCR was taken from an adult who received the AZD1222 COVID-19 vaccine. V gene TRBV7-2 combines with J gene TRBJ2-5; D remains ambiguous. The sequencing here drew on peripheral blood, taken 28 days after the second AZD1222 dose. The CDR3 sequence: CASSLRAAQETQYF. The CDR3 nucleotides read TGTGCCAGCAGCTTAAGGGCAGCTCAAGAGACCCAGTACTTC.